The entry below describes one TCR beta chain. The antigen remains unidentified. The source of the sample is a study of T cell responses to AZD1222 COVID-19 vaccine. Germline lookup yields CDR1 MDHEN and CDR2 SYDVKM. The CDR3 length is 15 residues. The V and J ends lost 0 bases and 6 bases, in that order; junction bases with no gene match: 3. Broader study findings: Epitopes outside B.1.351 and B.1.1.7 mutated regions reportedly drew nearly half of spike TCRs.

Sequencing used immunoSEQ multiplex PCR; TCRdb keeps in-frame clones, though not all of them. The sample includes approximately 97,000 clones, approximately 90% seen only once; the top ten take under 10%. The material was peripheral blood, obtained on day 0 of AZD1222 vaccination. The clonotype was recovered from an adult in good health. The V gene is TRBV28, the J gene TRBJ1-4, with 8 bases lining up with TRBD1. The CDR3 is CASSLWQGAHEKLFF. The CDR3 DNA reads as TGTGCCAGCAGTTTATGGCAGGGGGCGCATGAAAAACTGTTTTTT.